This T cell receptor (beta chain) originates from a study of tumor-infiltrating lymphocytes in oesophageal squamous cell carcinoma. TCRdb used MiXCR to reprocess the PCR reads, holding one entry per CDR3 protein. The table records nearly 11,000 distinct CDR3 sequences, about 50% of them present only once. The germline V gene has CDR1 MNHEY and CDR2 SVGAGI. V was shortened by 5 bases and J by 1 base, with 21 bases between the two germline ends. The CDR3 has 18 amino acids. This chain connects TRBV6-5 to TRBJ2-4; the D is unclear. The source material was esophageal tumor tissue. The clonotype was recovered from a female donor with esophageal squamous cell carcinoma. The CDR3 reads CASSEYLGDFGAKNIQYF. CDR3 DNA: TGTGCCAGCAGTGAATACCTCGGTGATTTCGGGGCCAAAAACATTCAGTACTTC.